These 22 T cell receptor beta chains share one sample of origin, sequenced in a study of CD8+CD57+ T cells in acquired aplastic anemia. The sequenced patients had an expansion of CD8+CD57+ cells seen by flow cytometry. Genomic DNA was employed as the template in profiling TCR beta VDJ and CDR3. TCRdb re-analysed the reads in MiXCR, keeping a single row per CDR3 protein. Of roughly 160,000 distinct CDR3 sequences in the sample, 71% were seen once. The sequenced sample was sorted CD4+, CD8+, or CD8+CD57+ T cells (not recorded which) from PBMCs. The receptors derive from a human donor with aplastic anemia.

The rearrangement joins TRBV5-8 to TRBJ2-4, with a weak D call TRBD2 (5 bases). CDR1 and CDR2 (germline): SGHTS, YDEGEE. V lost 4 bases and J lost 1, with 15 bases in between. There are 16 residues in the CDR3. CDR3 nucleotide sequence: TGTGCCAGCAGCCTCGCTTTGCCGGGGGCCAAAAACATTCAGTACTTC. Translated, it gives CASSLALPGAKNIQYF.

The chain has TRBV20-1 and TRBJ2-3; 11 bases line up with TRBD2. After removal of 3 bases from V and 0 bases from J, the junction contained 11 bases not matched to a gene. The germline V gene has CDR1 DFQATT and CDR2 SNEGSKA (reference sequence). This CDR3 comprises 18 residues. The CDR3 sequence is CSASGPFSGRGSTDTQYF. CDR3 DNA sequence: TGCAGTGCTAGCGGCCCTTTTAGCGGGAGGGGGAGCACAGATACGCAGTATTTT.

This rearrangement joins TRBV7-2 to TRBJ2-7, with a possible D match to TRBD2 (5 bases). The germline V gene encodes CDR1 SGHTA and CDR2 FQGNSA. Trimming took 5 bases from V and 10 from J, leaving 18 bases between them. There are 13 residues in the CDR3. CDR3 in DNA: TGTGCCAGCAGCAGCGGAACTAGTATTCAACAGTACTTC. This encodes CASSSGTSIQQYF. Full variable domain (outside the CDR3, taken from reference TRBV7-2 and TRBJ2-7): GAGVSQSPSNKVTEKGKDVELRCDPISGHTALYWYRQSLGQGLEFLIYFQGNSAPDKSGLPSDRFSAERTGGSVSTLTIQRTQQEDSAVYLCASSSGTSIQQYFGPGTRLTVT.

The chain joins TRBV6-5 to TRBJ1-4; D is uncertain. V was shortened by 6 bases and J by 10 bases, with 9 bases between the two germline ends. Per the germline V gene, CDR1 is MNHEY and CDR2 is SVGAGI. This CDR3 contains 11 residues. The chain's CDR3 is CASSRGGKLFF. CDR3 DNA sequence: TGTGCCAGCAGCCGGGGTGGAAAACTGTTTTTT.

This clonotype turned up a few times. The J gene is TRBJ2-5, the V gene TRBV7-6; 9 bases are shared with TRBD1. Unmatched junction bases numbered 9, after V lost 5 bases and J lost 5 bases. The CDR3 spans 15 residues. The germline V gene has CDR1 SGHVS and CDR2 FNYEAQ. DNA of the CDR3: TGTGCCAGCAGCCTATTACAGGGGGCAGGGGAGACCCAGTACTTC. Its protein is CASSLLQGAGETQYF.

This CDR3 is CASSWGTGRDYGYTF. The CDR3 DNA reads TGTGCCAGCAGCTGGGGGACAGGGCGGGACTATGGCTACACCTTC. The gene calls are TRBV5-4 and TRBJ1-2; 9 nucleotides agree with TRBD1. The CDR3 contains 15 residues. Germline-derived CDR1 and CDR2 are SGHNT and YYREEE (reference sequence). The junction had 6 bases not matched to a gene; V was cut back by 3 bases and J by 3 bases. Filled out from reference TRBV5-4 and TRBJ1-2, the complete variable domain reads ETGVTQSPTHLIKTRGQQVTLRCSSQSGHNTVSWYQQALGQGPQFIFQYYREEENGRGNFPPRFSGLQFPNYSSELNVNALELDDSALYLCASSWGTGRDYGYTFGSGTRLTVV.

The chain is built from TRBV29-1 and TRBJ2-7; the D gene could be TRBD1 or TRBD2 (7 bases each). Germline CDR1 is SQVTM and CDR2 is ANQGSEA. Trimming removed 6 bases at V and 8 bases at J, with 14 bases between. The CDR3 runs 11 residues. The CDR3 DNA is TGCAGCGTCGGTCAGGGGGGGAAGCAGTACTTC. Its protein is CSVGQGGKQYF.

The chain combines TRBV10-3 with TRBJ1-2, with D uncertain. V lost 2 bases and J lost 4, with 11 bases in between. The V gene's germline CDR1 is ENHRY and CDR2 SYGVKD. This CDR3 region has 14 residues. CDR3: CAISEETDRYGYTF. The CDR3 region has the DNA TGTGCCATCAGTGAGGAGACGGACCGCTATGGCTACACCTTC.

The gene calls are TRBV20-1 and TRBJ1-2; D remains ambiguous. V lost 6 bases to trimming and J lost 6 bases, with 14 bases between them. There are 12 residues in the CDR3. Per germline, CDR1 DFQATT and CDR2 SNEGSKA (reference sequence). The DNA for the CDR3 is TGCAGTGCCTCCTGGTCAGCGGATGGCTACACCTTC. Residues: CSASWSADGYTF.

The chain has TRBV7-3 and TRBJ2-7, with a possible D match to TRBD2 (6 bases). Trimming shortened V by 5 bases and J by 4 bases, and 24 bases separated the two germline ends. The CDR3 contains 17 residues. The V gene's germline CDR1 is SGHTA and CDR2 FQGTGA. CDR3 residues: CASSVGGGGNLGYEQYF. Here the CDR3 DNA reads TGTGCCAGCAGCGTTGGGGGAGGCGGGAACCTTGGGTACGAGCAGTACTTC.

Only a few counts were recorded for this clonotype. The chain couples TRBV6-1 to TRBJ2-7; 8 bases agree with TRBD1. From germline, CDR1 is MNHNS and CDR2 SASEGT. The CDR3 is made up of 14 amino acids. V gave up 5 bases and J gave up 5 bases; unmatched junction bases: 8. CDR3 in amino acids: CASSSGTGWDEQYF. Here the CDR3 DNA reads TGTGCCAGCAGTTCCGGGACAGGATGGGACGAGCAGTACTTC.

This CDR3 reads CASSEGTGGPGDTQYF. Written as DNA, the CDR3 is TGTGCCAGCAGCGAGGGAACGGGAGGGCCGGGAGATACGCAGTATTTT. The chain couples TRBV6-4 to TRBJ2-3; 8 positions match TRBD2. The CDR3 contains 16 residues. CDR1 MRHNA and CDR2 SNTAGT come from the germline V gene. Trimming at V came to 6 bases and at J to 5 bases, leaving 13 bases not matched to a gene.

The chain joins TRBV9 to TRBJ2-2, with TRBD2 identical over 8 bases. The J segment lost 8 bases and the V segment lost 3 bases, leaving 6 bases of the junction unmatched. CDR1 is SGDLS, CDR2 YYNGEE, per germline. The length of the CDR3 is 14 residues. The CDR3 loop reads CASSAGGALGELFF. Written as DNA, the CDR3 is TGTGCCAGCAGCGCCGGGGGGGCTTTGGGGGAGCTGTTTTTT.

A single count supports this clonotype. The chain combines TRBV2 with TRBJ2-5, with 10 bases lining up with TRBD1. V was clipped by 4 bases and J by 5 bases; unmatched bases: 10. Germline lookup yields CDR1 SNHLY and CDR2 FYNNEI. The CDR3 covers 16 residues. This CDR3 is CASSAGGQGPEETQYF. As DNA, the CDR3 is TGTGCCAGCAGTGCCGGGGGACAGGGGCCCGAGGAGACCCAGTACTTC.

V gene TRBV4-2 combines with J gene TRBJ2-7, with 9 nucleotides matching TRBD1. The CDR3 covers 14 residues. Trimming removed 1 base from V and 4 bases from J; junction bases left unmatched: 2. Looked up from germline, CDR1 is LGHNA and CDR2 is YNFKEQ. The CDR3 sequence: CASSQADRGYEQYF. CDR3 nucleotides: TGTGCCAGCAGCCAAGCGGACAGGGGATACGAGCAGTACTTC.

To note about this clonotype: An end of the junction does not agree with germline; a read error may underlie this. V gene TRBV10-3 combines with J gene TRBJ2-7; D is unclear. The CDR3 length is 14 residues. Germline V gene sequence: CDR1 ENHRY, CDR2 SYGVKD. In DNA form, the CDR3 reads TGTGCCATCAGTGAGGGTCACGCGAAAGACGAGCGGTACTTC. Translating gives CAISEGHAKDERYF.

The chain uses TRBV10-1 and TRBJ2-1, with D maybe TRBD2 (5 bases). This CDR3 has 16 residues. Germline CDR1 is WNHNN and CDR2 is SYGVQD (reference sequence). V was trimmed by 2 bases and J by 6 bases, leaving 17 bases between them. The CDR3 bases are TGCGCCAGCAGTGAGGCGAGGGCGGGCCGGGGCAATGAGCAGTTCTTC. Amino acids: CASSEARAGRGNEQFF.

The chain uses TRBV19 and TRBJ2-1, with D hard to call. CDR3 length: 13 residues. V gave up 3 bases and J gave up 10 bases, with 13 bases separating them. Germline CDR1 is LNHDA and CDR2 is SQIVND (reference sequence). The CDR3 coding sequence is TGTGCCAGTAGTATCGGCAGCTCCTACGAGCAGTTCTTC. Amino acids: CASSIGSSYEQFF.

CDR3 nucleotide sequence: TGTGCCAGCAGCTTAGAGGGACAGGGGGCTGGCTACACCTTC. Its protein is CASSLEGQGAGYTF. The chain links TRBV7-6 to TRBJ1-2, with 12 nucleotides matching TRBD1. CDR1 SGHVS and CDR2 FNYEAQ come from the germline V gene. V shed 1 base, J shed 7 bases, and the junction held 1 base outside the gene matches. There are 14 residues in the CDR3.

The chain combines TRBV29-1 with TRBJ2-7; 7 bases agree with TRBD1. Germline CDR1 reads SQVTM; CDR2 reads ANQGSEA. Trimming removed 4 bases from V and 3 bases from J; junction bases left unmatched: 3. The CDR3 loop spans 12 amino acids. Here the CDR3 DNA reads TGCAGCGTTGCATGGGACAGCTACGAGCAGTACTTC. Protein sequence: CSVAWDSYEQYF.

The chain carries TRBV29-1 and TRBJ1-2; TRBD1 matches at 7 bases. CDR1 SQVTM and CDR2 ANQGSEA come from the germline V gene. V was pared by 0 bases and J by 4 bases, with 2 bases of the junction left unmatched. The CDR3 is 13 residues long. The CDR3 protein is CSVEEYRGYGYTF. CDR3 in DNA: TGCAGCGTTGAAGAATACAGGGGCTATGGCTACACCTTC. Filled out from reference TRBV29-1 and TRBJ1-2, the complete variable domain reads SAVISQKPSRDICQRGTSLTIQCQVDSQVTMMFWYRQQPGQSLTLIATANQGSEATYESGFVIDKFPISRPNLTFSTLTVSNMSPEDSSIYLCSVEEYRGYGYTFGSGTRLTVV.

The chain joins TRBV20-1 to TRBJ2-7, with TRBD1 matching 8 bases. The CDR3 totals 14 residues. The germline V gene encodes CDR1 DFQATT and CDR2 SNEGSKA (reference sequence). The J segment lost 5 bases and the V segment lost 4 bases, leaving 10 bases of the junction unmatched. The CDR3 here is CSATPLAGGDEQYF. In DNA, the CDR3 is TGCAGTGCTACGCCTCTGGCAGGGGGCGACGAGCAGTACTTC.